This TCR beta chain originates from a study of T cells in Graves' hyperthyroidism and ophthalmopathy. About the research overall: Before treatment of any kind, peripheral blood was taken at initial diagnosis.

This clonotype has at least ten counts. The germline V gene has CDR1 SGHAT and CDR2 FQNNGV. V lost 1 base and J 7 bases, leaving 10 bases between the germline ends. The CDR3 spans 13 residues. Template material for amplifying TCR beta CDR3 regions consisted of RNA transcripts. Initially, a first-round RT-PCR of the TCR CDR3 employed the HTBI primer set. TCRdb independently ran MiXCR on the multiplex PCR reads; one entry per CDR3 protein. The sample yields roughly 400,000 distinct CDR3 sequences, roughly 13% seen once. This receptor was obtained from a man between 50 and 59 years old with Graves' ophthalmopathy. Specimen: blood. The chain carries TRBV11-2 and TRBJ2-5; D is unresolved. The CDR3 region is CASSLGRLVTQYF. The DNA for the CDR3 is TGTGCCAGCAGCTTAGGGAGATTGGTGACCCAGTACTTC.